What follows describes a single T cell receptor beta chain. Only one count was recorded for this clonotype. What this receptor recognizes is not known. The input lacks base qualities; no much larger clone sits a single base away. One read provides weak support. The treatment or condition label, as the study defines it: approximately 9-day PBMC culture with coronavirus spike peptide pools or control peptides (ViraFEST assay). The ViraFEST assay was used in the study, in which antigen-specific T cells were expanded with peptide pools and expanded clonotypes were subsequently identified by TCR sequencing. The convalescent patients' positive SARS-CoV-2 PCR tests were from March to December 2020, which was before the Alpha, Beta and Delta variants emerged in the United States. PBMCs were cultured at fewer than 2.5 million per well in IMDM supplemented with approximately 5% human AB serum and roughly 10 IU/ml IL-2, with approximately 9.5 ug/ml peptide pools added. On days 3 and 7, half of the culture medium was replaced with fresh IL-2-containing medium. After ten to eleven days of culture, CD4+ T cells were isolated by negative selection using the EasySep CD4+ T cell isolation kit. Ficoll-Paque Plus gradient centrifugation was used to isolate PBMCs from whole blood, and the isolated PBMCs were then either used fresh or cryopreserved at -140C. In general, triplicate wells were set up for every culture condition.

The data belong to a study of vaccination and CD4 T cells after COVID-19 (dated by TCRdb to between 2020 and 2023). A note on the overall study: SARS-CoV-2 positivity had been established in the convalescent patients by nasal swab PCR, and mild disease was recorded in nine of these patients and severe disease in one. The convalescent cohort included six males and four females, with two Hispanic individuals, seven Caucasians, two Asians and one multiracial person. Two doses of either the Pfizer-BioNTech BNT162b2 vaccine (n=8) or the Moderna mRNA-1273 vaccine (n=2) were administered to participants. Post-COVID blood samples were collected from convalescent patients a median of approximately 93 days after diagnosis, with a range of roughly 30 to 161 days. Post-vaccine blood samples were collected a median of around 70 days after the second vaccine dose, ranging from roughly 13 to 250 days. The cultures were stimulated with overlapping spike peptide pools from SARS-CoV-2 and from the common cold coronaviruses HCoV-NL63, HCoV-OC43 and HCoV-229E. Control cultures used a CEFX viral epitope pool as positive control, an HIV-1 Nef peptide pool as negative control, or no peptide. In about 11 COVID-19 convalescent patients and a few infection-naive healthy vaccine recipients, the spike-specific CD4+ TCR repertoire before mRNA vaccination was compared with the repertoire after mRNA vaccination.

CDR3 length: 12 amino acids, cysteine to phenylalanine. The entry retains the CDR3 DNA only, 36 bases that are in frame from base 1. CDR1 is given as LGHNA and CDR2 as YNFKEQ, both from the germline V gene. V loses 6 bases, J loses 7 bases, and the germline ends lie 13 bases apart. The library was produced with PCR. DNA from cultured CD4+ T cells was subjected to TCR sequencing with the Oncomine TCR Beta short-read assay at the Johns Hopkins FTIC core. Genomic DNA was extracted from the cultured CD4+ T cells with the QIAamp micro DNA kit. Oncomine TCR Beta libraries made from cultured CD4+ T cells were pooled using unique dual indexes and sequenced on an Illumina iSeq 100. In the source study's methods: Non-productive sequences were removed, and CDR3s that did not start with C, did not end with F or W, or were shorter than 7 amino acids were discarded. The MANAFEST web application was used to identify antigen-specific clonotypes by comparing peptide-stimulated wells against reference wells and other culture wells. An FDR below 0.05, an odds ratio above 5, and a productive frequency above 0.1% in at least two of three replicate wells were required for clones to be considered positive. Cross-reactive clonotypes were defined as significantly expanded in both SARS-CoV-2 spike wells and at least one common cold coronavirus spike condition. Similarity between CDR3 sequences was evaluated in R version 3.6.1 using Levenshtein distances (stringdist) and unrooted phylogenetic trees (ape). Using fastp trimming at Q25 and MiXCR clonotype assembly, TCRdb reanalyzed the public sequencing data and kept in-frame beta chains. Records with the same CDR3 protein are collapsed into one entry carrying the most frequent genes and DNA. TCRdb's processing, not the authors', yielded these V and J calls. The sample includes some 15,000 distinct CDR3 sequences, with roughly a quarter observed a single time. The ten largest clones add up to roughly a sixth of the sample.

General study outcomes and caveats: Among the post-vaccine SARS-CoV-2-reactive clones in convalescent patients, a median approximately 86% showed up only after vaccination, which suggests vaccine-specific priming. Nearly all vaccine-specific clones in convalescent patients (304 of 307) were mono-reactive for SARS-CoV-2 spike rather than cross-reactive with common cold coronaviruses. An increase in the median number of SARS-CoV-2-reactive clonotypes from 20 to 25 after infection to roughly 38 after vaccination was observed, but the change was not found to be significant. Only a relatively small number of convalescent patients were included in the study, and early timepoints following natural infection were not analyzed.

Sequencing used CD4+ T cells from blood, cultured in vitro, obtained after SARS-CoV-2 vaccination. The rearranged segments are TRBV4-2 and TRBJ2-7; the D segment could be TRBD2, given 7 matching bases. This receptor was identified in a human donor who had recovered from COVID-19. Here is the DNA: TGTGCCAGCAGGACCGGGGGGCAGGAGCAGTACTTC. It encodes CASRTGGQEQYF.